A selection of T cell receptor beta chains follows, all from one sample in a study of CD8 T cells in Susac syndrome. MiXCR, applied by TCRdb to the immunoSEQ multiplex PCR reads, yields one record per CDR3 protein. The sample yields around 110,000 distinct CDR3 sequences, 96% seen once. Sequenced sample: CD4+ T cells from PBMCs. The receptors were sampled from a human donor with Susac syndrome. CDR3s include the opening cysteine and the closing phenylalanine or tryptophan. D genes are given only for firm matches. The size field is filled for only some rows; it gives once, few, many or a size class.

j_call,v_call,clone_size,d_call,cdr3_aa,cdr3_nt
TRBJ2-6,TRBV20-1,once,NA,CSAHGRVSGANVLTF,TGCAGTGCGCACGGCAGAGTCTCTGGGGCCAACGTCCTGACTTTC
TRBJ2-1,TRBV7-2,NA,NA,CASSLAGAGGNEQFF,TGTGCCAGCAGCTTAGCGGGGGCTGGGGGCAATGAGCAGTTCTTC
TRBJ2-1,TRBV7-2,NA,NA,CASSLDLFYNEQFF,TGTGCCAGCAGCTTAGATTTATTCTACAATGAGCAGTTCTTC
TRBJ2-3,TRBV7-6,NA,NA,CASSLADSDTQYF,TGTGCCAGCAGCTTAGCTGACTCAGATACGCAGTATTTT
TRBJ2-5,TRBV14,NA,NA,CASSRRGEETQYF,TGTGCCAGCAGCCGGAGAGGGGAAGAGACCCAGTACTTC
TRBJ2-2,TRBV29-1,NA,NA,CSVEGETTRETGELFF,TGCAGCGTTGAAGGAGAAACGACGAGGGAAACCGGGGAGCTGTTTTTT
TRBJ2-5,TRBV20-1,NA,NA,CSIRTTQETQYF,TGCAGTATCAGGACTACCCAAGAGACCCAGTACTTC
TRBJ2-1,TRBV5-1,NA,NA,CASSLGPELTYNEQFF,TGCGCCAGCAGCTTGGGCCCCGAACTGACCTACAATGAGCAGTTCTTC
TRBJ2-7,TRBV12-3/TRBV12-4,once,NA,CASSLGAGYSYEQYF,TGTGCCAGCAGTTTAGGGGCAGGGTACTCCTACGAGCAGTACTTC
TRBJ2-1,TRBV5-1,NA,TRBD1,CASSTLDRVPVNEQFF,TGCGCCAGCAGCACCCTTGACAGGGTCCCCGTCAATGAGCAGTTCTTC
TRBJ2-6,TRBV20-1,NA,NA,CSAETDSGANVLTF,TGCAGTGCCGAGACAGACTCTGGGGCCAACGTCCTGACTTTC
TRBJ1-2,TRBV30,NA,NA,CAWSVRGSYGYTF,TGTGCCTGGAGTGTACGGGGATCCTATGGCTACACCTTC
TRBJ2-5,TRBV29-1,NA,NA,CSVPQGGEETQYF,TGCAGCGTCCCCCAGGGTGGGGAAGAGACCCAGTACTTC
TRBJ1-3,TRBV29-1,NA,NA,CSAQAGGYFSGNTIYF,TGCAGCGCCCAGGCCGGGGGATATTTCTCTGGAAACACCATATATTTT
TRBJ2-6,TRBV2,NA,NA,CASSVGGATGANVLTF,TGTGCCAGCTCCGTGGGGGGAGCGACTGGGGCCAACGTCCTGACTTTC